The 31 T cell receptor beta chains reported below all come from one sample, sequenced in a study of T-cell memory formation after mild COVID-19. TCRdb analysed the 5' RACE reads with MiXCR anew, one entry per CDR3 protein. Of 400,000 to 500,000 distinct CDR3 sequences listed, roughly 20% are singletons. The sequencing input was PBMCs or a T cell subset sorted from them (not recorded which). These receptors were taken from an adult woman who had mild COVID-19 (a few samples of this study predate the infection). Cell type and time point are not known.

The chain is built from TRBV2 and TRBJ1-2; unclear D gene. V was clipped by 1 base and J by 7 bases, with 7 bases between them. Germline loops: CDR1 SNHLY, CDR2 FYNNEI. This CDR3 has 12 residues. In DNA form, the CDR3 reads TGTGCCAGCAGTGAAGTAACGGGTGGCTACACCTTC. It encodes CASSEVTGGYTF. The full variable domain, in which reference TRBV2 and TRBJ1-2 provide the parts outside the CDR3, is EPEVTQTPSHQVTQMGQEVILRCVPISNHLYFYWYRQILGQKVEFLVSFYNNEISEKSEIFDDQFSVERPDGSNFTLKIRSTKLEDSAMYFCASSEVTGGYTFGSGTRLTVV.

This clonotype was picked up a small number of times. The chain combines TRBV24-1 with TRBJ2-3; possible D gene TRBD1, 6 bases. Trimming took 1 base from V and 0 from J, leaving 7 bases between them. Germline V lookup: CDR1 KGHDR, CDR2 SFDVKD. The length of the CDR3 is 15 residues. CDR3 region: CATSDLRGSTDTQYF. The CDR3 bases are TGTGCCACCAGTGATTTAAGGGGGAGCACAGATACGCAGTATTTT.

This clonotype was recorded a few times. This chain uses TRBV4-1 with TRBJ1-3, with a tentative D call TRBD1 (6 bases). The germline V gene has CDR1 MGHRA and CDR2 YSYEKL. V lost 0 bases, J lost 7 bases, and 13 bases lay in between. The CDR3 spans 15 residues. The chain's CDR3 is CASSQDEGVGNTIYF. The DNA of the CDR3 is TGCGCCAGCAGCCAAGATGAGGGGGTGGGGAACACCATATATTTT.

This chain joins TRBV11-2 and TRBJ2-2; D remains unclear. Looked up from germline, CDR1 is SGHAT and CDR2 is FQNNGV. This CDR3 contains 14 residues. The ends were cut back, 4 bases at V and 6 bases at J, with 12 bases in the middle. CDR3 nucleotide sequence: TGTGCCAGCAGCTACCCTTGGAAGGCCGGGGAGCTGTTTTTT. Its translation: CASSYPWKAGELFF.

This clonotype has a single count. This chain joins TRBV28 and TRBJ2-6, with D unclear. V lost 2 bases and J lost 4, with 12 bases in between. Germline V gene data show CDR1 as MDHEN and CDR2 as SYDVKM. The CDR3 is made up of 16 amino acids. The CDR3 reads CASSLLGNPGANVLTF. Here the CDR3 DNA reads TGTGCCAGCAGTTTACTGGGAAATCCCGGGGCCAACGTCCTGACTTTC.

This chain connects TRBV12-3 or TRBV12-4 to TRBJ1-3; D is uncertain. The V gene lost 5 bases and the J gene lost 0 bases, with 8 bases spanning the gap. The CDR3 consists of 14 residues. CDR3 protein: CASSDVSSGNTIYF. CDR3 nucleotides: TGTGCCAGCAGTGACGTGAGCTCTGGAAACACCATATATTTT.

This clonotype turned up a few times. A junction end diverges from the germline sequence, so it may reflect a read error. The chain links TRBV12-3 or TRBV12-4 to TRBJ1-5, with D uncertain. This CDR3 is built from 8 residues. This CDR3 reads CASTTGDF. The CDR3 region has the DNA TGTGCCAGCACCACCGGGGATTTT.

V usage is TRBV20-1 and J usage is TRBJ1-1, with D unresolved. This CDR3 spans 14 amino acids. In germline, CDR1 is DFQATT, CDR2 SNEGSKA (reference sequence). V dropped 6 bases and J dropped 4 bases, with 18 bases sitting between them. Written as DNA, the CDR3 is TGCAGTGCCCATCCGGGGTCCCTGGCCACTGAAGCTTTCTTT. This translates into CSAHPGSLATEAFF.

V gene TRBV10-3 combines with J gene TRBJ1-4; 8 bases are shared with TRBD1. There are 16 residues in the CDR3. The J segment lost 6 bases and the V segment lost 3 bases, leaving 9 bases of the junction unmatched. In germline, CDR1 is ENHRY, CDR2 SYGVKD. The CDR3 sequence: CAISDPRRGPYEKLFF. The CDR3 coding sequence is TGTGCCATCAGTGATCCTCGCAGGGGGCCGTATGAAAAACTGTTTTTT.

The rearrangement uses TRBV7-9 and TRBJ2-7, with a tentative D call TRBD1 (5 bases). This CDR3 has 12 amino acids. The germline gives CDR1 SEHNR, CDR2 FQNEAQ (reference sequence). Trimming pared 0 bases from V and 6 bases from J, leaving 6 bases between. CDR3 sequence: CASSLAQGEQYF. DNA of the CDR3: TGTGCCAGCAGCTTAGCGCAGGGCGAGCAGTACTTC.

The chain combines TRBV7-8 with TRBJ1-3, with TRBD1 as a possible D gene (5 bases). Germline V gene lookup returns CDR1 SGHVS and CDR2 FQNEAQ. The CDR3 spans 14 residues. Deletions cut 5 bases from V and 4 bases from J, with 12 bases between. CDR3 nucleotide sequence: TGTGCCAGCAGCCCTAGCCGACAGGGAAACACCATATATTTT. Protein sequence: CASSPSRQGNTIYF. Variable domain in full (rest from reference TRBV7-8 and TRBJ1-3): GAGVSQSPRYKVAKRGQDVALRCDPISGHVSLFWYQQALGQGPEFLTYFQNEAQLDKSGLPSDRFFAERPEGSVSTLKIQRTQQEDSAVYLCASSPSRQGNTIYFGEGSWLTVV.

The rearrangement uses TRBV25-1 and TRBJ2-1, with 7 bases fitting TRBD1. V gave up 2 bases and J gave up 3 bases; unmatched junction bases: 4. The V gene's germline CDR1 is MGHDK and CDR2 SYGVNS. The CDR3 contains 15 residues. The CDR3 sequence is CASSERDRYYNEQFF. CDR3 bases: TGTGCCAGCAGTGAAAGGGACAGATACTACAATGAGCAGTTCTTC.

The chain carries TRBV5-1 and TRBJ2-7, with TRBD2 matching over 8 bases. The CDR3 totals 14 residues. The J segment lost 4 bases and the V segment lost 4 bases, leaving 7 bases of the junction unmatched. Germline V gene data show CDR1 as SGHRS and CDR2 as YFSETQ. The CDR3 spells CASSASGGAYEQYF. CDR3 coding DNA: TGCGCCAGCAGCGCCTCCGGGGGGGCATACGAGCAGTACTTC.

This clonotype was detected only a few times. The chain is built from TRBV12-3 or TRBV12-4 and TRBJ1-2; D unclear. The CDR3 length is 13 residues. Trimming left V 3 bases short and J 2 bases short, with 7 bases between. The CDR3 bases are TGTGCCAGCAGTTTGACCCAGAACTATGGCTACACCTTC. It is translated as CASSLTQNYGYTF.

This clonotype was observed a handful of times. In DNA, the CDR3 is TGTGCCAGCAGCCTTGGGACAGCAATCACCTACAATGAGCAGTTCTTC. It yields the protein CASSLGTAITYNEQFF. The chain employs TRBV12-3 or TRBV12-4 and TRBJ2-1; 7 bases line up with TRBD1. The CDR3 runs to 16 residues. The junction had 10 bases not matched to a gene; V was cut back by 6 bases and J by 2 bases.

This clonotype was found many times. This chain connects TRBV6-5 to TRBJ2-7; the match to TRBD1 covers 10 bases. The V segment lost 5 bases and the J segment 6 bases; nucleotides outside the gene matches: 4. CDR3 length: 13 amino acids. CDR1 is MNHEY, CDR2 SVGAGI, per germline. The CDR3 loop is CASSPGTGVEQYF. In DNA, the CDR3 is TGTGCCAGCAGTCCCGGGACAGGGGTCGAGCAGTACTTC.

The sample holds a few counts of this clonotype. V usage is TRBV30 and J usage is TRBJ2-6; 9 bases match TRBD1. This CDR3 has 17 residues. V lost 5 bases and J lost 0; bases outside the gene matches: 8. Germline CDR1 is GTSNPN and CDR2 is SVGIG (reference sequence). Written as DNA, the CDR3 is TGTGCCTGGGGCCGGACAGGGGCGAACTCTGGGGCCAACGTCCTGACTTTC. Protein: CAWGRTGANSGANVLTF.

CDR3 sequence (DNA): TGTGCCAGCAGCTTAGGAGTTGAGCAGTTCTTC. Translated: CASSLGVEQFF. This rearrangement joins TRBV7-8 to TRBJ2-1; D call uncertain. V lost 1 base and J 9 bases, leaving 4 bases between the germline ends. This CDR3 comprises 11 residues. Germline V gene sequence: CDR1 SGHVS, CDR2 FQNEAQ.

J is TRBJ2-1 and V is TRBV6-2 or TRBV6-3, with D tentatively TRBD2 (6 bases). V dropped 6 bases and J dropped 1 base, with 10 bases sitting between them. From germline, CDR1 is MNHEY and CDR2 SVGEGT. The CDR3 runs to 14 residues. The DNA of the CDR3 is TGTGCCAGCAGGGACGGGGGATCCTACAATGAGCAGTTCTTC. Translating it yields CASRDGGSYNEQFF.

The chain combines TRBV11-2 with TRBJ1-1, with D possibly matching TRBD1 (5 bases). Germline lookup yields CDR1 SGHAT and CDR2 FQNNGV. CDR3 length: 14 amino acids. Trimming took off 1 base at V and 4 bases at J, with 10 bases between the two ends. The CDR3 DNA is TGTGCCAGCAGCTTAGCAGGGTATGGCACTGAAGCTTTCTTT. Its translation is CASSLAGYGTEAFF.

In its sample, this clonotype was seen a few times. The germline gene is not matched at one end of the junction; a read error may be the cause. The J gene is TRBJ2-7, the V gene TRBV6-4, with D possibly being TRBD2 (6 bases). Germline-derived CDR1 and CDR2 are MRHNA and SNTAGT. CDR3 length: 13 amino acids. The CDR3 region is CASSEPHGWCGDF. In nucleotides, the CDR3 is TGTGCCAGCAGTGAACCCCACGGGTGGTGCGGGGACTTC.

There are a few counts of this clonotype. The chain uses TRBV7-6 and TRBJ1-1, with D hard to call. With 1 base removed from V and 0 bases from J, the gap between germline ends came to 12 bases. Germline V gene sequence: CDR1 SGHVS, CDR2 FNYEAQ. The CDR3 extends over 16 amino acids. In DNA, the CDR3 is TGTGCCAGCAGCTTAGGTGTTGTCACAGTGAACACTGAAGCTTTCTTT. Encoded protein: CASSLGVVTVNTEAFF. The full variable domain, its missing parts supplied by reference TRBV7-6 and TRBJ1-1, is GAGVSQSPRYKVTKRGQDVALRCDPISGHVSLYWYRQALGQGPEFLTYFNYEAQQDKSGLPNDRFSAERPEGSISTLTIQRTEQRDSAMYRCASSLGVVTVNTEAFFGQGTRLTVV.

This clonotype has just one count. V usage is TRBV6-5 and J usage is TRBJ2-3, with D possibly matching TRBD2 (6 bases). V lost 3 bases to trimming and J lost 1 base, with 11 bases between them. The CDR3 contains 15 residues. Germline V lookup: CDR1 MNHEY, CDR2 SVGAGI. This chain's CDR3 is CASSYSGARTDTQYF. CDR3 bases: TGTGCCAGCAGTTATTCGGGAGCCCGCACAGATACGCAGTATTTT.

CDR3 in amino acids: CASSGDRGSYNEQFF. Written as DNA, the CDR3 is TGTGCCAGCAGTGGAGACAGGGGATCCTACAATGAGCAGTTCTTC. The rearrangement joins TRBV2 to TRBJ2-1; TRBD1 matches 8 bases. The CDR3 runs 15 residues. The J segment lost 1 base and the V segment lost 4 bases, leaving 3 bases of the junction unmatched. Germline loops: CDR1 SNHLY, CDR2 FYNNEI.

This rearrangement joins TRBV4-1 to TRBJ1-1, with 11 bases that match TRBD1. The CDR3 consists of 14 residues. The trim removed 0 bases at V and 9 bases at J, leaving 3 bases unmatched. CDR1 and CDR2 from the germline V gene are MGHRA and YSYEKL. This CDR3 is CASSQERTGGQAFF. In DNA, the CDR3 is TGCGCCAGCAGCCAAGAGAGGACAGGGGGCCAAGCTTTCTTT.

The CDR3 bases are TGTGCCACCAGCAACCGGGACAGGGGCTATGAGCAGTTCTTC. Translation gives CATSNRDRGYEQFF. The rearrangement uses TRBV15 and TRBJ2-1, with 10 bases fitting TRBD1. The CDR3 contains 14 residues. Germline CDR1 LNHNV, CDR2 YYDKDF (reference sequence). Losses at the gene ends were 4 bases for V and 8 bases for J; bases not matched to a gene: 5.

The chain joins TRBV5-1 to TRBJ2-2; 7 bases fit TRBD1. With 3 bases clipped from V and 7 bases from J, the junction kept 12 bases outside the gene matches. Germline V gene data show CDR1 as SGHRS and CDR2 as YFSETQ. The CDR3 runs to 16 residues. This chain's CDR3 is CASSSLQRGQNGELFF. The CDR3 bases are TGCGCCAGCAGCTCCCTACAGAGGGGGCAGAACGGGGAGCTGTTTTTT. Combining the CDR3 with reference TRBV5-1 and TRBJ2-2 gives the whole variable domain KAGVTQTPRYLIKTRGQQVTLSCSPISGHRSVSWYQQTPGQGLQFLFEYFSETQRNKGNFPGRFSGRQFSNSRSEMNVSTLELGDSALYLCASSSLQRGQNGELFFGEGSRLTVL.

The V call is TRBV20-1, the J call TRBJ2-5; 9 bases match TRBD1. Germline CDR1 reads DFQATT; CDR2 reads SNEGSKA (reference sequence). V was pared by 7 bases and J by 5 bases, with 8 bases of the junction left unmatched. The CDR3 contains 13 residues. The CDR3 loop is CSVGTGRRETQYF. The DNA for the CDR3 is TGCAGTGTCGGGACAGGGAGGCGGGAGACCCAGTACTTC.

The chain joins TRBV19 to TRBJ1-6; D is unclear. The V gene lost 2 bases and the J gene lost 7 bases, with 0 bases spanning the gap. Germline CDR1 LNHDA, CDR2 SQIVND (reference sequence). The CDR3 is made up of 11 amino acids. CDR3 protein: CASSINSPLHF. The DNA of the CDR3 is TGTGCCAGTAGTATAAATTCACCCCTCCACTTT.

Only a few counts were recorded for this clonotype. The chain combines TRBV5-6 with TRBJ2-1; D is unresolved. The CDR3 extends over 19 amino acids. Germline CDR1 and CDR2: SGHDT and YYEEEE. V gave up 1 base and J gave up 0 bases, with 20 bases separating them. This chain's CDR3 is CASSLYLTAASSSYNEQFF. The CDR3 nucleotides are TGTGCCAGCAGCTTGTATTTAACGGCGGCCTCAAGCTCCTACAATGAGCAGTTCTTC.

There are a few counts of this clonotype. Here the CDR3 reads CASSSGTRLAYEQYF. Here the CDR3 DNA reads TGTGCCAGCAGTTCCGGGACTAGGTTAGCCTACGAGCAGTACTTC. This chain joins TRBV12-3 or TRBV12-4 and TRBJ2-7; 8 bases align to TRBD2. The V segment lost 4 bases and the J segment 2 bases; nucleotides outside the gene matches: 7. The CDR3 loop spans 15 amino acids.